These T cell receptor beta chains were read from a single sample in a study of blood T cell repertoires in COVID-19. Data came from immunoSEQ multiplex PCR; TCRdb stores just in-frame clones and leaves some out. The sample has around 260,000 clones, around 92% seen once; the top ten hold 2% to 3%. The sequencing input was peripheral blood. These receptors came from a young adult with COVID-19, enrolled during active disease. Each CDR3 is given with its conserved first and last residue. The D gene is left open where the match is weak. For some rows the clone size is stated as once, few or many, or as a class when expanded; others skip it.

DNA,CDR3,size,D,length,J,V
TGTGCCACCCAGAGGGACAGGGATACCTACGAGCAGTACTTC,CATQRDRDTYEQYF,once,TRBD1,14,TRBJ2-7,TRBV10-3
TGTGCCAGCAGTGAGACTAGCGGGAGACAGACCCAGTACTTC,CASSETSGRQTQYF,-,TRBD2,14,TRBJ2-5,TRBV2
TGTGCCAGCAGTGTAACGGGAGGGAATTACAATGAGCAGTTCTTC,CASSVTGGNYNEQFF,-,TRBD2,15,TRBJ2-1,TRBV2
TGTGCCAGCAGCCACACGACTAGCGGGAGGGCCATCACCGGGGAGCTGTTTTTT,CASSHTTSGRAITGELFF,-,TRBD2,18,TRBJ2-2,TRBV3-1/TRBV3-2
TGTGCCACCAGTGATACAGACACCGGGGAGCTGTTTTTT,CATSDTDTGELFF,-,-,13,TRBJ2-2,TRBV24-1
TGTGCCAGCAGTTTCAGTACAGCTTATGGCTACACCTTC,CASSFSTAYGYTF,-,-,13,TRBJ1-2,TRBV28
TGTGCCAGCAGTTTAGGGGGCCCAGATACGCAGTATTTT,CASSLGGPDTQYF,-,-,13,TRBJ2-3,TRBV12-3/TRBV12-4
TGTGCCAGCCGGTCGGATCCGACAGGGACCAACCAAGAGACCCAGTACTTC,CASRSDPTGTNQETQYF,-,TRBD1,17,TRBJ2-5,TRBV28
TGTGCCACCAGTGATCCGGGACAGGGGGTATATGGCTACACCTTC,CATSDPGQGVYGYTF,-,TRBD1,15,TRBJ1-2,TRBV24-1
TGTGCCACCAGCAGAGATCCAACAGGGGCCCGGGAAGCTTTCTTT,CATSRDPTGAREAFF,-,TRBD1,15,TRBJ1-1,TRBV15
TGTGCCAGCAGTGAATTGAGTAGCGGGAGCACAGATACGCAGTATTTT,CASSELSSGSTDTQYF,-,TRBD2,16,TRBJ2-3,TRBV25-1
TGTGCCAGTAGTATAGGTCAGGGGCGGAGTGAAGCTTTCTTT,CASSIGQGRSEAFF,-,-,14,TRBJ1-1,TRBV19
TGTGCCAGCAGCCAAAGGGACTCATTTTTCGAGCAGTACTTC,CASSQRDSFFEQYF,-,-,14,TRBJ2-7,TRBV3-1/TRBV3-2
TGTGCCAGCAGTTTATCGTACAGGGATAATGAGCAGTTCTTC,CASSLSYRDNEQFF,once,-,14,TRBJ2-1,TRBV27
TGTGCCAGCAGCTTACCTAACAAACTATACGAGCAGTACTTC,CASSLPNKLYEQYF,-,-,14,TRBJ2-7,TRBV7-9
TGTGCCAGCACCGTATGGGCCCGGGACAGCGGTGGTCTAGCTAACTATGGCTACACCTTC,CASTVWARDSGGLANYGYTF,-,TRBD1,20,TRBJ1-2,TRBV28
TGTGCCAGCAGCACAACCGGGACAGGGCCGTTCGAGACCCAGTACTTC,CASSTTGTGPFETQYF,-,TRBD1,16,TRBJ2-5,TRBV7-9
TGTGCCAGCAGTCCTGGACAGGGCAATGGCTACACCTTC,CASSPGQGNGYTF,-,TRBD1,13,TRBJ1-2,TRBV2
TGTGCCACCAGTGAGAGGACAGGGCCTATATACGAGCAGTACTTC,CATSERTGPIYEQYF,once,TRBD1,15,TRBJ2-7,TRBV24-1